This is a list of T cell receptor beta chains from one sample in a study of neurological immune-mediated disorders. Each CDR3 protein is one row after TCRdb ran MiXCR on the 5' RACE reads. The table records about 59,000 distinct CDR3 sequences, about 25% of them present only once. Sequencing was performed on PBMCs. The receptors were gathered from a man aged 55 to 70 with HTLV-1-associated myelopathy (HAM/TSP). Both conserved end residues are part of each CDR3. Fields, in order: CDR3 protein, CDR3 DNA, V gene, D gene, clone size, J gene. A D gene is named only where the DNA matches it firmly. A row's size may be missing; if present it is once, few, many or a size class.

CSARDGTSGRTTTDTQYF	TGCAGTGCTAGAGACGGGACTAGCGGGAGGACTACCACAGATACGCAGTATTTT	TRBV20-1	TRBD2	many	TRBJ2-3
CASSRERGLYNEQFF	TGTGCCAGCAGCCGCGAAAGGGGATTATACAATGAGCAGTTCTTC	TRBV3-1	.	.	TRBJ2-1
CASSRTAVTGELFF	TGTGCCAGCAGCCGGACTGCAGTCACCGGGGAGCTGTTTTTT	TRBV14	.	few	TRBJ2-2
CSATGGHSYEQYF	TGCAGCGCCACAGGGGGCCACTCCTACGAGCAGTACTTC	TRBV29-1	TRBD1	many	TRBJ2-7
CASSQEGGGSYGYTF	TGTGCCAGCAGCCAAGAGGGCGGGGGCTCTTATGGCTACACCTTC	TRBV3-1	.	.	TRBJ1-2
CSVSPTANYGYTF	TGCAGCGTCTCACCAACAGCTAACTATGGCTACACCTTC	TRBV29-1	.	many	TRBJ1-2
CATSERGYDTEAFF	TGTGCCACCTCTGAGAGGGGGTATGACACTGAAGCTTTCTTT	TRBV10-3	.	many	TRBJ1-1
CASSPTGTVSWEQYF	TGCGCCAGCAGCCCGACCGGGACAGTCTCGTGGGAGCAGTACTTC	TRBV5-1	TRBD1	.	TRBJ2-7
CASSEGANGETQYF	TGTGCCAGCAGTGAAGGAGCCAACGGAGAGACCCAGTACTTC	TRBV2	.	.	TRBJ2-5
CASPGLAGANEQYF	TGCGCCAGCCCAGGACTAGCGGGAGCAAACGAGCAGTACTTC	TRBV5-1	TRBD2	.	TRBJ2-7
CASSQLGGSTDTQYF	TGCGCCAGCAGCCAGCTGGGCGGGTCAACAGATACGCAGTATTTT	TRBV5-1	.	.	TRBJ2-3
CASKRVEQFF	TGTGCCAGCAAGAGGGTTGAGCAGTTCTTC	TRBV28	.	many	TRBJ2-1
CASSYSGLAGGETQYF	TGTGCCAGCAGTTACTCCGGACTAGCGGGGGGAGAGACCCAGTACTTC	TRBV6-5	TRBD2	many	TRBJ2-5
CASSSLTGFTEAFF	TGTGCCAGCAGCTCACTCACAGGTTTCACTGAAGCTTTCTTT	TRBV7-2	.	.	TRBJ1-1
CASRPNSGTGSGNQPQHF	TGTGCCAGCAGACCAAACTCCGGGACTGGGAGTGGCAATCAGCCCCAGCATTTT	TRBV6-6	.	many	TRBJ1-5
CASSLALQAGELFF	TGCGCCAGCAGCTTGGCACTTCAGGCCGGGGAGCTGTTTTTT	TRBV5-1	.	.	TRBJ2-2
CASSETGVGETQYF	TGTGCCAGCAGTGAAACCGGGGTAGGAGAGACCCAGTACTTC	TRBV6-1	.	many	TRBJ2-5
CASSKGQGTGRQSAEAFF	TGCGCCAGCAGCAAGGGACAGGGGACGGGGCGTCAATCAGCTGAAGCTTTCTTT	TRBV5-1	TRBD1	many	TRBJ1-1
CASSRDSPGRNSGANVLTF	TGCGCCAGCAGCCGAGACTCGCCGGGACGGAACTCTGGGGCCAACGTCCTGACTTTC	TRBV5-1	.	.	TRBJ2-6
CSARAGGPHTEQFF	TGCAGTGCTCGAGCGGGAGGGCCCCATACTGAGCAGTTCTTC	TRBV20-1	TRBD2	many	TRBJ2-1